The clone carrying this T cell receptor (beta chain) showed up many times. This sample is drawn from a study of T cells in Graves' hyperthyroidism and ophthalmopathy. Regions amplified from RNA transcripts were the TCR beta CDR3 regions. HTBI primers were the set used in a first-round RT-PCR of the TCR CDR3. TCRdb reanalysed the multiplex PCR reads using MiXCR and keeps one entry per CDR3 protein. Of 350,000 to 400,000 distinct CDR3 sequences listed, 14% to 15% were seen once; the top ten hold over 25%. The origin of this receptor is a woman in her thirties with Graves' hyperthyroidism. The material sequenced was blood.

For the CDR3, the DNA is TGTGCCAGCAGACCTCCGACAGGCGGGGAGCTGTTTTTT. It codes for CASRPPTGGELFF. The chain recombines TRBV28 with TRBJ2-2, with D perhaps matching TRBD1 (6 bases). Trimming removed 6 bases at V and 7 bases at J, with 12 bases between. The CDR3 length is 13 residues. The V gene's germline CDR1 is MDHEN and CDR2 SYDVKM.